This T cell receptor beta chain stems from a study of tumor and adjacent non-tumor tissue in lung cancer. The study's findings and limits: Compared with tumor, normal lung showed significantly lower TCR diversity.

RNA was extracted from bulk tissue without any cell sorting. Between August and November 2014, newly diagnosed, chemotherapy-naive lung cancer patients underwent thoracic surgery in China. On this clonotype: Its antigen is not known. A junction end diverges from the germline sequence, so it may reflect a read error.

This CDR3 contains 17 residues. Germline V lookup: CDR1 SQVTM, CDR2 ANQGSEA. The library came from three nested PCR rounds adapted from ARM-PCR protocols. Each CDR3 protein is one row after TCRdb ran MiXCR on the multiplex PCR reads. The profile covers about 70,000 distinct CDR3 sequences, with roughly 73% appearing a single time and about 30% taken by the ten largest. Sequenced: lung tumor tissue. This TCR derives from a man aged 55 to 70 with non-small cell lung cancer. The chain links TRBV29-1 to TRBJ2-7; 8 positions agree with TRBD2. The CDR3: CIVEDRSSGPSSYEPYF. In DNA, the CDR3 is TGCATCGTTGAAGATAGGTCTAGCGGGCCAAGCTCCTACGAGCCATACTTC.